Each of the 20 T cell receptor beta chains below was sequenced from the same sample in a study of human T cells and chemical hapten exposure. MiXCR was run by TCRdb on the RACE reads, yielding one entry per CDR3 protein. The sample includes a few hundred thousand distinct CDR3 sequences, under 6.5% of them seen just once. Time point of the sample: patch test 2, 6 weeks after DPC sensitization. Treatment: therapeutic diphenylcyclopropenone sensitization with weekly scalp DPC. Sequenced material: whole blood, taken in connection with sensitization to the hapten diphenylcyclopropenone (DPC). These receptor sequences come from a woman in her late teens or twenties with alopecia areata. Some clones in this sample may be carry-over from other donors' samples.

This clonotype occurred many times. The rearrangement uses TRBV29-1 and TRBJ2-6; D not certain. The V and J ends lost 6 bases and 4 bases respectively, with 7 bases between them. The germline V gene encodes CDR1 SQVTM and CDR2 ANQGSEA. CDR3 length equals 12 residues. CDR3 sequence (DNA): TGCAGCGTCAGAATGGGGGCCAACGTCCTGACTTTC. Translated, it gives CSVRMGANVLTF.

V and J are TRBV5-4 and TRBJ1-5; 8 nucleotides line up with TRBD1. With V trimmed by 0 bases and J by 4 bases, 6 bases remained unmatched. The CDR3 runs to 16 residues. Germline lookup yields CDR1 SGHNT and CDR2 YYREEE (reference sequence). Written as DNA, the CDR3 is TGTGCCAGCAGCTTGGACAGCGGGACAGGAAATCAGCCCCAGCATTTT. Translated: CASSLDSGTGNQPQHF.

This clonotype was recorded at least ten times. V and J are TRBV7-8 and TRBJ2-7; 11 nucleotides agree with TRBD2. The CDR3 extends over 16 amino acids. V was pared by 4 bases and J by 5 bases, with 10 bases of the junction left unmatched. Germline CDR1 is SGHVS and CDR2 is FQNEAQ. The CDR3 loop is CASSYSATSGNHEQYF. In nucleotides, the CDR3 is TGTGCCAGCAGCTACTCTGCGACTAGCGGGAACCACGAGCAGTACTTC.

This clonotype appeared many times. The chain carries TRBV7-2 and TRBJ1-6; D ambiguous. Deletions cut 5 bases from V and 0 bases from J, with 8 bases between. Germline CDR1 is SGHTA and CDR2 is FQGNSA. This CDR3 spans 15 amino acids. CDR3 DNA sequence: TGTGCCAGCAGCCCTCAGAGCTCCTATAATTCACCCCTCCACTTT. Translating gives CASSPQSSYNSPLHF.

At least ten counts were recorded for this clonotype. This rearrangement joins TRBV10-3 to TRBJ1-2; 8 bases match TRBD1. Germline trimming cut 6 bases from V and 9 bases from J; bases unmatched to any gene: 9. This CDR3 is 13 amino acids long. Per germline, CDR1 ENHRY and CDR2 SYGVKD. This chain's CDR3 is CAIREETGASYTF. The CDR3 bases are TGTGCCATCAGGGAAGAGACAGGGGCAAGCTACACCTTC.

This clonotype was seen repeatedly, ten times or more. The chain recombines TRBV4-3 with TRBJ1-1; D perhaps matches TRBD1 (5 bases). Germline V CDR1 and CDR2: LGHNA, YSLEER. CDR3 length: 15 amino acids. The ends were cut back, 3 bases at V and 0 bases at J, with 11 bases in the middle. This CDR3 reads CASSQGPTVNTEAFF. For the CDR3, the DNA is TGCGCCAGCAGCCAGGGGCCGACAGTGAACACTGAAGCTTTCTTT.

This clonotype was found once. This may stem from a read error, because a much larger clone lies one nucleotide away. The chain uses TRBV19 and TRBJ2-1; maybe TRBD2 (6 bases). CDR1 and CDR2 (germline): LNHDA, SQIVND (reference sequence). The CDR3 spans 15 residues. The CDR3 region is CASSMRRDSYNGQFF. CDR3 in DNA: TGTGCCAGTAGTATGAGGCGGGACTCCTACAATGGGCAGTTCTTC. Together with reference TRBV19 and TRBJ2-1, the CDR3 gives the full variable domain: DGGITQSPKYLFRKEGQNVTLSCEQNLNHDAMYWYRQDPGQGLRLIYYSQIVNDFQKGDIAEGYSVSREKKESFPLTVTSAQKNPTAFYLCASSMRRDSYNGQFFGPGTRLTVL.

This clonotype was observed a handful of times. This rearrangement joins TRBV28 to TRBJ2-5; weak D call: TRBD1 (8 bases). The CDR3 runs to 17 residues. Looked up from germline, CDR1 is MDHEN and CDR2 is SYDVKM. V gave up 2 bases and J gave up 0 bases, with 16 bases separating them. The CDR3 region is CASSLIRQGRDQETQYF. The CDR3 DNA is TGTGCCAGCAGTTTAATCCGACAGGGGAGGGACCAAGAGACCCAGTACTTC.

The genes are TRBV27 and TRBJ1-1, with TRBD1 matching 9 bases. Germline CDR1 is MNHEY and CDR2 is SMNVEV (reference sequence). The CDR3 runs to 16 residues. The V gene end was trimmed by 4 bases and the J gene end by 0 bases; junction bases not matched to a gene: 6. CDR3 DNA: TGTGCCAGCAGTTGGGGGACAGGGATTCTGAACACTGAAGCTTTCTTT. Residues: CASSWGTGILNTEAFF.

The V gene is TRBV20-1, the J gene TRBJ1-2; no definite D call. This CDR3 region has 12 residues. Germline V gene lookup returns CDR1 DFQATT and CDR2 SNEGSKA (reference sequence). V was cut by 6 bases and J by 8 bases, with 16 bases left in between. The CDR3 DNA reads TGCAGTGCCACGGTTGCCGATTTCGGCTACACCTTC. Its protein product is CSATVADFGYTF.

The V call is TRBV6-2 or TRBV6-3, the J call TRBJ2-3; weak D call: TRBD2 (7 bases). Trimming left V 7 bases short and J 4 bases short, with 21 bases between. This CDR3 region has 16 residues. CDR1 is MNHEY, CDR2 SVGEGT, per germline. The CDR3 nucleotides are TGTGCCAGCAAGCCCCACTCGGGGGGCGAAGCAGATACGCAGTATTTT. Its translation is CASKPHSGGEADTQYF.

This chain links TRBV12-3 or TRBV12-4 with TRBJ2-3; D is ambiguous. The CDR3 totals 13 residues. V was trimmed by 6 bases and J by 0 bases, leaving 7 bases between them. CDR3 amino acids: CASRTTSTDTQYF. The CDR3 nucleotides read TGTGCCAGCAGGACCACTAGCACAGATACGCAGTATTTT.

This CDR3 reads CASSARQNLYGYTF. The CDR3 coding sequence is TGTGCCAGCAGTGCGAGACAGAACCTCTATGGCTACACCTTC. This rearrangement joins TRBV6-5 to TRBJ1-2; tentatively, D is TRBD1 (5 bases). Trimming removed 5 bases at V and 4 bases at J, with 14 bases between. The CDR3 has 14 amino acids. The germline gives CDR1 MNHEY, CDR2 SVGAGI.

This clonotype was found a few times. The V and J genes are TRBV28 and TRBJ2-7; TRBD1 agrees at 9 bases. CDR1 and CDR2 (germline): MDHEN, SYDVKM. V was clipped by 3 bases and J by 6 bases; unmatched bases: 6. CDR3 size: 14 residues. DNA of the CDR3: TGTGCCAGCAGTTTGTCTCGGACAGGGGCCGAGCAGTACTTC. Its translation is CASSLSRTGAEQYF.

This clonotype has at least ten counts. The V gene is TRBV29-1, the J gene TRBJ2-2, with unresolved D. This CDR3 comprises 11 residues. V shed 4 bases and J shed 7 bases, with 7 bases lying between them. Germline assignment: CDR1 SQVTM and CDR2 ANQGSEA. The DNA for the CDR3 is TGCAGCGTTGGCTCGGACGGGGAGCTGTTTTTT. Protein sequence: CSVGSDGELFF.

This clonotype occurred many times. This rearrangement joins TRBV28 to TRBJ1-6; maybe TRBD1 (6 bases). The CDR3 covers 19 residues. Per the germline V gene, CDR1 is MDHEN and CDR2 is SYDVKM. Between the trimmed V and J ends, which lost 5 bases and 0 bases, there was a span of 20 bases. In DNA, the CDR3 is TGTGCCAGCAGTCCCAACCCGCGACAGGCTAGCTCCTATAATTCACCCCTCCACTTT. This codes for CASSPNPRQASSYNSPLHF.

In this sample, this clonotype turned up many times. The chain uses TRBV4-1 and TRBJ1-2, with D tentatively TRBD1 (6 bases). The CDR3 has 16 amino acids. Trimming cost V 1 base and J 8 bases, with 20 bases left between them. Germline loops: CDR1 MGHRA, CDR2 YSYEKL. The CDR3 spells CASSQGAGQRLGGYTF. The DNA for the CDR3 is TGCGCCAGCAGCCAAGGGGCAGGACAGAGATTGGGGGGCTACACCTTC.

This clonotype was counted at least ten times. The chain couples TRBV7-8 to TRBJ1-6, with a tentative D call TRBD1 (5 bases). Germline V gives CDR1 SGHVS, CDR2 FQNEAQ. With 2 bases removed from V and 6 bases from J, the gap between germline ends came to 14 bases. The CDR3 is 16 residues long. CDR3 region: CASSLQERGFNSPLHF. The CDR3 DNA follows: TGTGCCAGCAGCTTACAAGAAAGGGGTTTTAATTCACCCCTCCACTTT.

This clonotype was counted ten times or more. This rearrangement joins TRBV12-3 or TRBV12-4 to TRBJ1-1, with D unclear. The CDR3 length is 13 residues. Trimming took 3 bases from V and 4 from J, leaving 9 bases between them. CDR3 sequence (DNA): TGTGCCAGCAGTTTTGGGAGAAGCACTGAAGCTTTCTTT. It codes for CASSFGRSTEAFF.

This clonotype was observed at least ten times. This chain uses TRBV12-3 or TRBV12-4 with TRBJ2-7; TRBD2 agrees at 7 bases. After removal of 6 bases from V and 1 base from J, the junction contained 6 bases not matched to a gene. CDR3 length: 14 amino acids. The CDR3 is CASSLGLGSYEQYF. CDR3 in DNA: TGTGCCAGCAGCCTCGGACTAGGGTCCTACGAGCAGTACTTC.